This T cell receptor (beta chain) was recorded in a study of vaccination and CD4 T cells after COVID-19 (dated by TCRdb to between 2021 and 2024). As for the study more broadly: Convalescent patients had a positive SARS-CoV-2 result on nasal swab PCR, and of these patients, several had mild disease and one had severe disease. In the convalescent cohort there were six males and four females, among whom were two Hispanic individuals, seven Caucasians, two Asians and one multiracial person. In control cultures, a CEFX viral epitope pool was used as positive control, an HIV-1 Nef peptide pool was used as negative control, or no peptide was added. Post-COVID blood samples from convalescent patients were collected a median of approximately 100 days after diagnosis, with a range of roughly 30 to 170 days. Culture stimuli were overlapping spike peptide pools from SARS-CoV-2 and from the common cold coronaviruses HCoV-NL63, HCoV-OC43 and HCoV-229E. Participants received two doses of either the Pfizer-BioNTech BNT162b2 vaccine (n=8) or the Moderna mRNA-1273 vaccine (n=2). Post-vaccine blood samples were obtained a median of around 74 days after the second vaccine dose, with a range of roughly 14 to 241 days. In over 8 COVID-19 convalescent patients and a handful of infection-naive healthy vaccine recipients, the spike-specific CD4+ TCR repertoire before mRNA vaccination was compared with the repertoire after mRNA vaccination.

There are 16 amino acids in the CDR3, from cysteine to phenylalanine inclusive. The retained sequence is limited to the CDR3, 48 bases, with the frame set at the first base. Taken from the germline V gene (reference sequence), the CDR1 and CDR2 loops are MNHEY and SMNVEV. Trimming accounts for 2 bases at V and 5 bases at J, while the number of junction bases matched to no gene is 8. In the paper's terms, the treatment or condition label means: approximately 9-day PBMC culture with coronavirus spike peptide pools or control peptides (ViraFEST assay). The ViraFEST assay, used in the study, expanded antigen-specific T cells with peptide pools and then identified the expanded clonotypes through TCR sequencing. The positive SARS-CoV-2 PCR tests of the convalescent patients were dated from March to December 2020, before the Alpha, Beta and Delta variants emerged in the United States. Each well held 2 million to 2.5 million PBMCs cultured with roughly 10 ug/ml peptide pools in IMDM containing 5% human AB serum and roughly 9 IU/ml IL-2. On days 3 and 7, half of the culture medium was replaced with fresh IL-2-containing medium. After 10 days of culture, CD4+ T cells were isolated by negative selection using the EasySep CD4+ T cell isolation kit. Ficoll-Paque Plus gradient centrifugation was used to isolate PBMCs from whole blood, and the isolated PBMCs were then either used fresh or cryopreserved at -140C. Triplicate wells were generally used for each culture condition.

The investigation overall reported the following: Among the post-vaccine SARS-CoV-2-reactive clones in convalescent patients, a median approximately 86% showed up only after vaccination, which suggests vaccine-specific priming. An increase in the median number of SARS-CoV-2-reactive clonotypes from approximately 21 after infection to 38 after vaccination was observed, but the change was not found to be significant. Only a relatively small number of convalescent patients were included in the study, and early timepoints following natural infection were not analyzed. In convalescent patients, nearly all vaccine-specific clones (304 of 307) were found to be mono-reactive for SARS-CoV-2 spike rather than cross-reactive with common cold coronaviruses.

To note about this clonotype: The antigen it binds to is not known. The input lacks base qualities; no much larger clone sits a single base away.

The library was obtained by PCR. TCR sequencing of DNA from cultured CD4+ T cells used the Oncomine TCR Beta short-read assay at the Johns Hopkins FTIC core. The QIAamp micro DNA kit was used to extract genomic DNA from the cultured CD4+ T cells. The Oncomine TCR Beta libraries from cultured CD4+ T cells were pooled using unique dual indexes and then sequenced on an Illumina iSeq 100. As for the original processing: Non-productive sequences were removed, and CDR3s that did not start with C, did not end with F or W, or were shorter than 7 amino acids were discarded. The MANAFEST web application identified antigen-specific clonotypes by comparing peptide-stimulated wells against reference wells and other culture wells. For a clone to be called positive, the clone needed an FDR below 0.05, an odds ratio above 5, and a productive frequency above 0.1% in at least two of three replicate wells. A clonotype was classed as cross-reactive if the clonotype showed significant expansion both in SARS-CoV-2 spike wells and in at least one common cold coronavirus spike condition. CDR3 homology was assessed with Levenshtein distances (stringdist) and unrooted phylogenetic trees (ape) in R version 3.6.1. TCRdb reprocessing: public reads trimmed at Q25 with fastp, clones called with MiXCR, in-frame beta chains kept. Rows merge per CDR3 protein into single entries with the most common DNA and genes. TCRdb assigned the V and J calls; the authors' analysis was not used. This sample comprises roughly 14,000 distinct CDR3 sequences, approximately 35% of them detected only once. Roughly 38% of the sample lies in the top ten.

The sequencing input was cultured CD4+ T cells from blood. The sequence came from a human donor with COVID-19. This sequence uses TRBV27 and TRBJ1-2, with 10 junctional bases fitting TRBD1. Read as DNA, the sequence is TGTGCCAGCAGTTTAACCCAGACAGGGGGCAAATATGGCTACACCTTC. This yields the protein CASSLTQTGGKYGYTF.